This T cell receptor (beta chain) was found in a study of cytomegalovirus exposure and HLA in healthy donors (dated by TCRdb to 2016 to 2017). In terms of the full investigation: In an earlier analysis of 587 of the donors, about 260 Gb of sequence data and just under 120 million unique TCR beta sequences from 180 million or so T cells were reported. Among the roughly 400 genotyped donors, around 81% belonged to the genetic ancestry cluster associated with self-reported Caucasian donors. HLA typing included class I and class II loci at four-digit resolution. A later genetic analysis used genome-wide SNP genotypes for about 55% of the 666 donors, treating that subset as a discovery cohort. An earlier analysis of around 580 of the donors used high-throughput TCR beta sequencing to judge whether each TCR beta V gene segment behaved as functional or pseudogenic. Every repertoire in the discovery cohort had been generated on one and the same sequencing platform. The number of typed donors differed by locus: about 620-640 for A, B, C, DRB1 and DQB1; approximately 540 for DQA1; over 600 for DPA1; and roughly 450 for DPB1. The study profiled the T cell repertoires of 500 to 800 subjects by immunosequencing and related them to cytomegalovirus serostatus. Rather than drawing on any new phenotypic data, the later analysis identified candidate immune exposures from TCR beta sequences and the way those sequences occurred across donors. In a later analysis, previously published TCR beta repertoires from 500 to 750 donors were re-analyzed and high-resolution HLA genotyping was added so that TCR occurrence patterns could be studied. Four to six DR-DQ haplotypes were handled as single units for association and clustering because linkage in the cohort was strong. Roughly 300 gigabases of sequencing data and 78 million or so unique TCR sequences were included in an early release covering roughly 600 HLA-typed donors. In addition to the first cohort of roughly 670 subjects, a separate validation cohort of under 150 different subjects was used. The study was designed to test whether signatures of past pathogen exposure could be identified by cataloging public T cell receptors. The study combined high-throughput TCR immunosequencing, statistical association of individual TCRs with disease status, and machine learning to predict cytomegalovirus infection status. Donor age, sex, ethnicity and CMV serostatus were compiled together with the repertoire data. Among a few hundred genotyped donors of the cohort, an average of approximately 250,000 unique TCR beta nucleotide sequences were sequenced per donor, 15% to 20% of them non-productive.

As concerns this clone: The specificity of this receptor is unknown. The input lacks base qualities; no much larger clone sits a single base away.

The library came from the immunoSEQ multiplex PCR assay. For the multiplex PCR, a mixture combining 60 forward primers for TCR Vbeta segments and 13 reverse primers for TCR Jbeta segments was used. Amplification of the CDR3 region of rearranged TCR beta genes was performed with a multiplex PCR assay on genomic DNA. On the Illumina HiSeq System, the amplified TCR beta libraries were sequenced as 87-base-pair reads. On the study's bioinformatics: In a later analysis, roughly 80 million unique TCR beta chains were counted across the roughly 670 repertoires, and around 10 million of these chains were shared by at least two donors. Raw reads were error-corrected and collapsed into unique sequences by a nearest-neighbor algorithm in which closely related sequences were merged to remove PCR and sequencing errors. V, D and J gene segments were assigned by aligning CDR3 sequences to IMGT reference sequences. For a sequence to be retained, a match of at least six nucleotides was required to both a V gene segment and a J gene segment. A rearrangement counted as productive if the CDR3 had no stop codons and remained in frame with V and J, and every other rearrangement counted as non-productive. CDR3 was defined according to IMGT convention as the region running from the second conserved V-encoded cysteine to the conserved J-encoded phenylalanine. Sequences without an unambiguous match to a single V gene segment were excluded from the earlier analysis of approximately 600 of the donors. In an earlier analysis of 587 of the donors, V segments were called functional above 56.7% productive rearrangements and were called segregating when the between-donor standard deviation exceeded 5%. A statistical classification framework was built to diagnose cytomegalovirus status from the catalog of TCR beta chain sequences. In a later analysis, TCR nucleotide sequences were compared against IMGT/GENE-DB human TR gene sequences so that V and J genes could be assigned. A later analysis assigned CDR3 sequences and most-parsimonious VDJ recombination scenarios with the TCRdist pipeline. In a later analysis, each TCR beta chain was defined by its CDR3 amino acid sequence together with its V-gene family, and reads without a unique V-gene family were excluded. As a way to deal with suspected cross-contamination and a sequencing artifact, a later analysis dropped under 600 nucleotide sequences that were highly shared and had low generation probability. A later analysis calculated a clonal expansion index for each public chain from normalized within-repertoire ranks of inferred template counts. Generation probabilities in a later analysis came from a VDJ recombination model fitted to out-of-frame rearrangements, and those results were checked against IGoR. In a later analysis, hypergeometric tests were used to score TCR-TCR, TCR-HLA and TCR-CMV co-occurrence, with a repertoire-size bias correction applied to TCR pairs. False discovery rates were estimated in a later analysis by permuting HLA or CMV assignments 20 times. In a later analysis, co-occurring TCRs were grouped using DBSCAN, with TCRdist sequence similarity added in when clustering inside HLA-allele-positive subsets. For co-occurrence clustering, repertoires with fewer than 30,000 or more than 120,000 public chains were excluded, along with 5 or 6 repertoires with anomalous nucleotide sharing. The table comes from immuneACCESS by way of TCRdb, which keeps in-frame sequences with V and J called. Part of the clones is missing from these tables; in studies checked, under half for an unresolved V gene and the rest for unknown reasons. V, J and clone size are those of that table, while D and trimming were read from the DNA. The sample table lists roughly 160,000 clones, roughly 80% of them with a count of one. Jointly, the top ten make up about 0.39% of the sample.

Here is what the overall study found, with its caveats: In a later analysis, HLA-associated TCR beta chains showed more clonal expansion and lower generation probabilities than non-associated chains that were equally common. A later analysis found that most CMV-associated TCR beta chains appeared HLA-restricted, with HLA associations seemingly driven largely by CMV exposure. HLA typing was unavailable for some donors at each locus, so association tests used only the typed subset. Linkage disequilibrium might explain the correlated functional status among segregating V segments, but an unknown experimental factor could not be excluded. In this cohort, only TCR beta chains were sequenced, and detectable features were limited by the absence of alpha or paired-chain data. In a later genetic analysis, fewer N-insertions in productive TCRs were reported among donors in an Asian-associated ancestry cluster than the roughly 670-donor mean. According to a later analysis, TCR association rates differed among HLA loci, with DRB1 alleles showing the most associated TCRs and HLA-C alleles showing the fewest. Sequencing depth was assumed to be roughly uniform across donors in the presence/absence analyses, though that assumption may not hold. A further reported finding was that TCR beta sequences accurately predicted the HLA-A and HLA-B alleles for most subjects in the first cohort. An association between a missense DCLRE1C variant and V-gene and J-gene trimming of TCR beta chains was found in a later genetic analysis and replicated in an independent cohort. It was suggested by the authors that the approach could potentially be generalized to other disease states and immunological phenotypes. In the study, about 150 TCR beta chains were listed as associated with cytomegalovirus. CMV serostatus was the only immune exposure information available for the cohort. Three of the identified cytomegalovirus-associated TCR beta chains were confirmed in vitro to be specific for cytomegalovirus antigens. The sequencing pipeline was judged likely to have produced a cluster of highly shared sequence variants as a technical artifact. A later analysis reported that several top co-occurrence clusters appeared linked to parvovirus B19, influenza, CMV and Epstein-Barr virus. Across donors, most TCR sequences were observed very rarely, whereas some public TCRs were present in many individuals. Broadly in line with IMGT annotations, most TCR beta V segments showed up in productive rearrangements about 87% or about 30% of the time in an earlier analysis of 450 to 600 of the donors. Specific HLA alleles were associated with more than 15,000 TCR beta sequences at a false discovery rate of 0.05 in a later analysis. Assigning TCR associations to individual alleles was difficult when HLA alleles, especially DR and DQ, strongly co-occurred. Cytomegalovirus status was reported to be diagnosed by the classifier with high specificity and sensitivity in both the original and validation cohorts. Because counts were too low, seventeen rarely observed V segments, including chromosome 9 orphons, were excluded from the earlier analysis of some 590 of the donors.

The cohort consisted of 666 healthy bone marrow donors. All cohort members were sampled while nominally healthy, although unrecorded immune exposures were likely present. The donor tested CMV seronegative, placing the donor among the roughly 400 seronegative members of the cohort. Each donor provided a peripheral blood sample, and peripheral blood mononuclear cells were used for TCR beta sequencing. Genomic DNA was extracted from the blood cell samples with the Qiagen DNeasy Blood Extraction Kit. Sequenced material: PBMCs. This TCR was sampled from a boy aged 2 to 10 in good health and CMV-seronegative.

The CDR3 loop reads CASSQKTGAGKLFF. The nucleotide sequence reads TGTGCCAGCAGCCAGAAGACAGGGGCGGGAAAACTGTTTTTT. Recombination joined TRBV7-2 with TRBJ1-4, with 8 bases matching TRBD1. CDR1 and CDR2 are drawn from the germline V gene: SGHTA, FQGNSA. Trimming removed 5 bases from V and 10 bases from J; the gene matches leave 9 bases unexplained. The CDR3 measures 14 amino acids from cysteine to phenylalanine. Just the 42-base CDR3 DNA is kept, in frame starting at base 1.